The present T cell receptor (beta chain) was sequenced within a study of T cells after posttransplantation cyclophosphamide. Regarding the study as a whole: Later blood repertoires were often dominated by clones from the donor CD8+ memory compartment. TRB overlap between skin or GI tissue T cells and blood was limited. Recipient CMV seropositivity and CMV reactivation strongly tracked TRB clonality.

In regard to this clone: Its antigen is as yet unknown.

A marrow graft followed busulfan-fludarabine conditioning, with cyclophosphamide on days +3 and +4. Germline CDR1 is ENHRY and CDR2 is SYGVKD. This CDR3 has 17 residues. Only in-frame clones appear in the TCRdb table, and some are missing; sequencing was by immunoSEQ multiplex PCR. Of about 19,000 clones listed, around 87% were seen once; the top ten hold 6% to 8%. Material: PBMCs, obtained after allogeneic stem cell transplant with posttransplant cyclophosphamide. The TCR was taken from a female patient aged 40 to 55 who received an allogeneic stem cell transplant from a related donor, was CMV-positive, and had no GVHD. Some T cells may trace back to the graft donor. This chain links TRBV10-3 with TRBJ2-5; TRBD1 matches at 9 bases. The J call may be in error: the DNA end matches TRBJ2-7 better. The CDR3 here is CAIRDRGAAALRYEQYF. In DNA form, the CDR3 reads TGTGCCATCAGGGACAGGGGAGCGGCCGCCCTTAGGTACGAGCAGTACTTC.